These 21 T cell receptor beta chains were all obtained from the same sample, sequenced in a study of cytomegalovirus exposure and HLA in healthy donors. PCR primers comprised 60 Vbeta and 13 Jbeta primers. Produced via immunoSEQ multiplex PCR; TCRdb's table is partial and in-frame only. The table lists some 170,000 clones, 80% of them singletons, with roughly 1.3% in the top ten. Sequenced sample: PBMCs. These receptors all come from a woman aged 50 to 60 in good health and CMV-seronegative.

The V call is TRBV5-8, the J call TRBJ1-2; 12 bases fit TRBD1. This CDR3 has 15 amino acids. Trimming took 4 bases from V and 6 from J; bases not matched to a gene: 7. Germline V gene lookup returns CDR1 SGHTS and CDR2 YDEGEE. The CDR3, as DNA: TGTGCCAGCAGCCTTGAGGGGACAGGGGGCCATGGCTACACCTTC. Translation gives CASSLEGTGGHGYTF.

The chain recombines TRBV7-9 with TRBJ1-5, with D maybe TRBD1 (5 bases). The V gene lost 5 bases and the J gene lost 7 bases, with 15 bases spanning the gap. Germline V gene sequence: CDR1 SEHNR, CDR2 FQNEAQ (reference sequence). The CDR3 is 14 amino acids. The CDR3 reads CASSLDRKGQPQHF. CDR3 coding DNA: TGTGCCAGCAGCCTTGACAGAAAAGGGCAGCCCCAGCATTTT.

This clone was seen a single time. This rearrangement joins TRBV2 to TRBJ1-2, with TRBD1 matching over 9 bases. The germline V gene encodes CDR1 SNHLY and CDR2 FYNNEI. The CDR3 is 14 residues long. Trimming cost V 4 bases and J 7 bases; bases outside gene matches: 7. CDR3 residues: CASSGQGGGVGYTF. The CDR3 DNA follows: TGTGCCAGCAGTGGACAGGGGGGGGGCGTTGGCTACACCTTC.

This clone was seen a single time. The chain joins TRBV2 to TRBJ2-1, with TRBD1 matching over 7 bases. This CDR3 contains 15 residues. Germline CDR1 is SNHLY and CDR2 is FYNNEI. The V segment lost 10 bases and the J segment 6 bases; nucleotides outside the gene matches: 15. CDR3 nucleotides: TGTGCCACCTCCGGACAGGCCAAACGCGGCAATGAGCAGTTCTTC. Amino acids: CATSGQAKRGNEQFF.

The rearrangement uses TRBV30 and TRBJ1-1, with D possibly matching TRBD1 (5 bases). CDR3 length: 13 residues. Deletions cut 5 bases from V and 1 base from J, with 11 bases between. Per the germline V gene, CDR1 is GTSNPN and CDR2 is SVGIG (reference sequence). The CDR3 region has the DNA TGTGCCTGGGAGAGACAGCCGAACACTGAAGCTTTCTTT. This encodes CAWERQPNTEAFF.

The gene calls are TRBV4-2 and TRBJ2-7, with TRBD1 matching over 7 bases. V gave up 3 bases and J gave up 3 bases; unmatched junction bases: 8. CDR1 is LGHNA and CDR2 is YNFKEQ in the germline V gene. The CDR3 runs to 15 residues. The CDR3 spells CASSQIQGQIYEQYF. The CDR3 nucleotides are TGTGCCAGCAGCCAGATTCAGGGACAGATCTACGAGCAGTACTTC.

This sequence joins TRBV30 and TRBJ2-1; TRBD1 matches 8 bases. V lost 0 bases, J lost 6 bases, and 10 bases stayed unmatched. The CDR3 runs to 16 residues. The V gene's germline CDR1 is GTSNPN and CDR2 SVGIG (reference sequence). In DNA form, the CDR3 reads TGTGCCTGGAGTGTACATGGGACAGGTGAAATCAATGAGCAGTTCTTC. Translating gives CAWSVHGTGEINEQFF.

The chain uses TRBV10-3 and TRBJ1-5; TRBD1 matches at 11 bases. Looked up from germline, CDR1 is ENHRY and CDR2 is SYGVKD. The CDR3 is made up of 16 amino acids. V lost 6 bases, J lost 0 bases, and 4 bases stayed unmatched. In DNA form, the CDR3 reads TGTGCCATCAGATCCGGGACAGGGGGTAGCAATCAGCCCCAGCATTTT. Translation: CAIRSGTGGSNQPQHF.

The chain has TRBV19 and TRBJ2-3, with 7 bases lining up with TRBD2. The trim removed 7 bases at V and 4 bases at J, leaving 8 bases unmatched. The CDR3 loop spans 14 amino acids. The germline V gene encodes CDR1 LNHDA and CDR2 SQIVND (reference sequence). The CDR3 loop is CASKGGRGADTQYF. CDR3 nucleotides: TGTGCCAGTAAGGGCGGGAGAGGGGCAGATACGCAGTATTTT.

The chain carries TRBV25-1 and TRBJ2-3, with a tentative D call TRBD1 (6 bases). The germline V and J ends were trimmed by 10 bases and 0 bases, with 17 bases remaining between them. Germline CDR1 MGHDK, CDR2 SYGVNS. The CDR3 is made up of 15 amino acids. This CDR3 reads CANPPQGHSTDTQYF. CDR3 in DNA: TGTGCCAACCCCCCGCAGGGGCACAGCACAGATACGCAGTATTTT.

There are a few counts of this clone. J is TRBJ1-6 and V is TRBV4-3; possibly TRBD1 for D (6 bases). Germline loops: CDR1 LGHNA, CDR2 YSLEER. V was cut by 1 base and J by 12 bases, with 19 bases left in between. CDR3 length equals 16 residues. Here the CDR3 reads CASSQGRTATQGPLHF. CDR3 bases: TGCGCCAGCAGCCAAGGCCGGACAGCAACCCAAGGACCCCTCCACTTT.

In this sample, this clone turned up a few times. The rearrangement links TRBV6-5 to TRBJ1-2, with D possibly matching TRBD1 (5 bases). The germline gives CDR1 MNHEY, CDR2 SVGAGI. This CDR3 comprises 13 residues. Trimming shortened V by 2 bases and J by 3 bases, and 7 bases separated the two germline ends. The chain's CDR3 is CASSYGGDYGYTF. For the CDR3, the DNA is TGTGCCAGCAGTTACGGGGGGGACTATGGCTACACCTTC.

The table lists this clone with a few counts. The chain carries TRBV29-1 and TRBJ2-7; the match to TRBD1 covers 11 bases. CDR3 length: 13 residues. J lost 0 bases, V lost 6 bases, and 1 base had no gene match. The germline gives CDR1 SQVTM, CDR2 ANQGSEA. CDR3 bases: TGCAGCGTGGGACAGGGGGTCTCCTACGAGCAGTACTTC. It encodes CSVGQGVSYEQYF.

This chain joins TRBV11-2 and TRBJ2-1, with D perhaps matching TRBD2 (5 bases). The CDR3 spans 15 residues. CDR1 is SGHAT and CDR2 is FQNNGV in the germline V gene. Deletions cut 1 base from V and 6 bases from J, with 13 bases between. The DNA for the CDR3 is TGTGCCAGCAGCTTAGTTGTCGCTAGCACCAATGAGCAGTTCTTC. As protein: CASSLVVASTNEQFF. Complete variable domain (other parts from reference TRBV11-2 and TRBJ2-1): EAGVAQSPRYKIIEKRQSVAFWCNPISGHATLYWYQQILGQGPKLLIQFQNNGVVDDSQLPKDRFSAERLKGVDSTLKIQPAKLEDSAVYLCASSLVVASTNEQFFGPGTRLTVL.

V gene TRBV6-5 combines with J gene TRBJ2-7; D ambiguous. CDR3 length: 13 residues. Trimming stripped 2 bases from V and 4 bases from J, with 9 bases between. Per germline, CDR1 MNHEY and CDR2 SVGAGI. The CDR3 nucleotides read TGTGCCAGCAGTTACCTTCAGGATTACGAGCAGTACTTC. Residues: CASSYLQDYEQYF.

The sample holds one count of this clone. This rearrangement joins TRBV10-1 to TRBJ2-7; D is possibly TRBD1 (5 bases). Deletions cut 3 bases from V and 5 bases from J, with 20 bases between. CDR1 is WNHNN and CDR2 is SYGVQD in the germline V gene (reference sequence). This CDR3 is 16 amino acids long. The CDR3 region has the DNA TGCGCCAGCAGTGACAGGGCCCAAGGTCCTAGGGACGAGCAGTACTTC. Its protein product is CASSDRAQGPRDEQYF.

This clone occurred a few times. The junction and the germline gene differ at one end; a read error may be behind it. The chain joins TRBV10-1 to TRBJ1-2; 9 bases map to TRBD1. CDR1 is WNHNN, CDR2 SYGVQD, per germline (reference sequence). The CDR3 extends over 13 amino acids. CDR3 loop: CASSESGTGSPFF. CDR3 DNA: TGCGCCAGCAGTGAGTCGGGGACAGGGAGCCCATTCTTC.

This chain links TRBV6-5 with TRBJ2-5, with TRBD1 identical over 7 bases. Germline V gene sequence: CDR1 MNHEY, CDR2 SVGAGI. The length of the CDR3 is 16 residues. The J segment lost 1 base and the V segment lost 4 bases, leaving 9 bases of the junction unmatched. The CDR3 loop is CASSSRNRGSQETQYF. CDR3 DNA sequence: TGTGCCAGCAGTTCCCGGAACAGGGGCTCCCAAGAGACCCAGTACTTC.

The gene calls are TRBV7-2 and TRBJ1-5, with 9 bases fitting TRBD1. Germline CDR1 is SGHTA and CDR2 is FQGNSA. With 1 base clipped from V and 2 bases from J, the junction kept 6 bases outside the gene matches. This CDR3 contains 17 residues. CDR3 loop: CASSLVQGASGNQPQHF. The CDR3 nucleotides read TGTGCCAGCAGCTTAGTACAGGGGGCCTCGGGCAATCAGCCCCAGCATTTT.

This chain joins TRBV4-3 and TRBJ1-2; D uncertain. The V end was cut by 1 base, the J end by 5 bases, with 11 bases between. From germline, CDR1 is LGHNA and CDR2 YSLEER. CDR3 size: 14 residues. CDR3 residues: CASSQGLRWYGYTF. The CDR3 bases are TGCGCCAGCAGCCAAGGGCTCCGTTGGTATGGCTACACCTTC.

The J gene is TRBJ2-1, the V gene TRBV5-1, with 7 bases aligning to TRBD1. This CDR3 is 15 amino acids long. After removal of 5 bases from V and 0 bases from J, the junction contained 5 bases not matched to a gene. Per the germline V gene, CDR1 is SGHRS and CDR2 is YFSETQ. The CDR3 reads CASRTGTDSYNEQFF. The CDR3 DNA reads TGCGCCAGCAGAACCGGGACAGACTCCTACAATGAGCAGTTCTTC.